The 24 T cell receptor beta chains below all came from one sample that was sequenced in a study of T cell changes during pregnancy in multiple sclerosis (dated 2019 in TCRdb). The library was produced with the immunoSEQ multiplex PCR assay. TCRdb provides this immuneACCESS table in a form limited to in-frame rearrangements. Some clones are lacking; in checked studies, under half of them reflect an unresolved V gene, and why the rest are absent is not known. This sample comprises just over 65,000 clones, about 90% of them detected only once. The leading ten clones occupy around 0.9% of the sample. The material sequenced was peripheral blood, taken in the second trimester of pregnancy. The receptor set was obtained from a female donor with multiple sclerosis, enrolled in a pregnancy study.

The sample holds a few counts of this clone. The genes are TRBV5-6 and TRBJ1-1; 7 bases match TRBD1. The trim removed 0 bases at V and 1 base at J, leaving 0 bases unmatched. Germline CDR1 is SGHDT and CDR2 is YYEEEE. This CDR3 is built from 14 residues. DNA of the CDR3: TGTGCCAGCAGCTTGGAGGGGGCGAACACTGAAGCTTTCTTT. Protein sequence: CASSLEGANTEAFF.

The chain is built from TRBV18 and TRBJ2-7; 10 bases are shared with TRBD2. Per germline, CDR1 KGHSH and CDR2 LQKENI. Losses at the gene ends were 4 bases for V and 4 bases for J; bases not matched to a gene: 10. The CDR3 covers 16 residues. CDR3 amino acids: CASSRPVAGGAYEQYF. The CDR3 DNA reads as TGTGCCAGCTCACGCCCAGTAGCGGGGGGCGCTTACGAGCAGTACTTC.

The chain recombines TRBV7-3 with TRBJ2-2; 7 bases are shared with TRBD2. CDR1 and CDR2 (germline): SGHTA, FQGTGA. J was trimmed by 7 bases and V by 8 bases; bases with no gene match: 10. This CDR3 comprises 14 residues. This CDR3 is CASRREALDGELFF. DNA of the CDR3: TGTGCCAGCCGCCGGGAGGCTTTGGACGGGGAGCTGTTTTTT.

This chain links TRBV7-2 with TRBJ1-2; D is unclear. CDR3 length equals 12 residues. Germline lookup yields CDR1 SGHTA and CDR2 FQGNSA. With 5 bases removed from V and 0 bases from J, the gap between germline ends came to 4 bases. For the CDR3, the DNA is TGTGCCAGCAGCGCGACTAACTATGGCTACACCTTC. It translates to CASSATNYGYTF.

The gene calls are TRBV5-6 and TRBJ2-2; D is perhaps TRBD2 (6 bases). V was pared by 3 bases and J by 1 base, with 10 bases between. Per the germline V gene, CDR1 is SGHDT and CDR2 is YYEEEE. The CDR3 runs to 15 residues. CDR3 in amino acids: CASSSYGGNTGELFF. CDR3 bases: TGTGCCAGCAGCTCATACGGGGGGAACACCGGGGAGCTGTTTTTT.

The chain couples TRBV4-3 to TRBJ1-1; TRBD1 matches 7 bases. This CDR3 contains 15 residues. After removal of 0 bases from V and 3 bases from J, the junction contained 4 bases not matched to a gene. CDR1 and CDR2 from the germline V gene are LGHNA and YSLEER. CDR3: CASSQETGVDTEAFF. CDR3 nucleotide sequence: TGCGCCAGCAGCCAAGAAACAGGGGTGGACACTGAAGCTTTCTTT.

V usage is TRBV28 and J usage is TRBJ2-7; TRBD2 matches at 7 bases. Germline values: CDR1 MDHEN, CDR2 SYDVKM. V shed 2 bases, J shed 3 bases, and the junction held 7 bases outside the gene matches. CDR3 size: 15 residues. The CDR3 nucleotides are TGTGCCAGCAGTTTAAGCCCCCGGGGGGACTACGAGCAGTACTTC. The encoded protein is CASSLSPRGDYEQYF.

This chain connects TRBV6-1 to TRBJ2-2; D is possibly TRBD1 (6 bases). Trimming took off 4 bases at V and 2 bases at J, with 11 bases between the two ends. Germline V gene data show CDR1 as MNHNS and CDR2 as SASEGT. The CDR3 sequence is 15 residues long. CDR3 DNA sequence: TGTGCCAGCAGTGTGACAGGCCCTAACACCGGGGAGCTGTTTTTT. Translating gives CASSVTGPNTGELFF.

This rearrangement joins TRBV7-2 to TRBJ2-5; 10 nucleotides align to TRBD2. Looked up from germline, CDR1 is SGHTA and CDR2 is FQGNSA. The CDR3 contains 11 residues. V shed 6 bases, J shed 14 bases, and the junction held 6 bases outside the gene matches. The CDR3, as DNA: TGTGCCAGCAGTGCCGGGACTAGCGTTTACTTC. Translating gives CASSAGTSVYF.

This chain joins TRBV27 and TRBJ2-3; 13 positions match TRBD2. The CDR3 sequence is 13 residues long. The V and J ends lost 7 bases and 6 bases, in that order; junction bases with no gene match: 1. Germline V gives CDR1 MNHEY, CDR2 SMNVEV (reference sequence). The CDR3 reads CASTLAGGDTQYF. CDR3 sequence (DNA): TGTGCCAGCACACTAGCGGGGGGGGATACGCAGTATTTT.

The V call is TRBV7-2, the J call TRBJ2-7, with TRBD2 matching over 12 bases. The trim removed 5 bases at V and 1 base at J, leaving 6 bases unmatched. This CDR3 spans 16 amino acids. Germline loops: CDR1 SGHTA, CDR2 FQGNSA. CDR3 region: CASSQWTSGASYEQYF. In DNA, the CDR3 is TGTGCCAGCAGCCAATGGACTAGCGGGGCGTCCTACGAGCAGTACTTC.

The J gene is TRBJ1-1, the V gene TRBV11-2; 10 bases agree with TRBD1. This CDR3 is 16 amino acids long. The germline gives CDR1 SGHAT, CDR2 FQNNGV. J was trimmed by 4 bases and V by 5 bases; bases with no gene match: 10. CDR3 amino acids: CASSRPGGQGSTEAFF. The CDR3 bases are TGTGCCAGCAGCCGGCCCGGGGGACAGGGGAGCACTGAAGCTTTCTTT.

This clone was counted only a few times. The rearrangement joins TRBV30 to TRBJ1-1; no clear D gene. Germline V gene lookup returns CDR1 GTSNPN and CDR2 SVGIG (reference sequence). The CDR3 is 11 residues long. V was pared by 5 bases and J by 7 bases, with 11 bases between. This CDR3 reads CAWDVGGEAFF. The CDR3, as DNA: TGTGCCTGGGACGTGGGAGGTGAAGCTTTCTTT.

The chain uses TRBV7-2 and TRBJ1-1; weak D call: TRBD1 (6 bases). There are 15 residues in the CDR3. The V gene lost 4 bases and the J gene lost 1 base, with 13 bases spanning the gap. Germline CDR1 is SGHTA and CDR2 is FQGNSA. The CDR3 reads CASSSTGWGNTEAFF. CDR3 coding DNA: TGTGCCAGCAGCTCCACAGGGTGGGGGAACACTGAAGCTTTCTTT.

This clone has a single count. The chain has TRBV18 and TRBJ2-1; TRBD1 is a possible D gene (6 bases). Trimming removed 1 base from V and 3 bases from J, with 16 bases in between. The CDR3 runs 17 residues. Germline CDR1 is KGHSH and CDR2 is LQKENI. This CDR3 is CASSPLGAGQVYNEQFF. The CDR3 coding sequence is TGTGCCAGCTCACCACTGGGGGCAGGTCAGGTCTACAATGAGCAGTTCTTC.

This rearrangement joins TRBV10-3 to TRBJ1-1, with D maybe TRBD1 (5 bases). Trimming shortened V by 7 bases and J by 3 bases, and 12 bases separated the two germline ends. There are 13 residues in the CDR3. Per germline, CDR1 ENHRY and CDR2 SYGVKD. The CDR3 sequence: CAIKGTLDTEAFF. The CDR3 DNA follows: TGTGCCATCAAAGGGACTTTAGACACTGAAGCTTTCTTT.

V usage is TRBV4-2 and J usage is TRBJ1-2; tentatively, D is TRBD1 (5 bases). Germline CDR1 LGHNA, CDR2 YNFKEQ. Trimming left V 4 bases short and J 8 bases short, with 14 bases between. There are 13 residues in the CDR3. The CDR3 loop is CASSPGVPGGYTF. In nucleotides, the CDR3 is TGTGCCAGCAGCCCGGGGGTCCCAGGGGGCTACACCTTC.

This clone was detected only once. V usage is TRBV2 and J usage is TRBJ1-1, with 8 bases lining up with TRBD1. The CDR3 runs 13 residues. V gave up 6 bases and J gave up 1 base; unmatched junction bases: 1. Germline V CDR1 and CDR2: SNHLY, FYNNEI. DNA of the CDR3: TGTGCCAGCAGGGGGACAGGGAACACTGAAGCTTTCTTT. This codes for CASRGTGNTEAFF. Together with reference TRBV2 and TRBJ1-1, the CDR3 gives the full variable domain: EPEVTQTPSHQVTQMGQEVILRCVPISNHLYFYWYRQILGQKVEFLVSFYNNEISEKSEIFDDQFSVERPDGSNFTLKIRSTKLEDSAMYFCASRGTGNTEAFFGQGTRLTVV.

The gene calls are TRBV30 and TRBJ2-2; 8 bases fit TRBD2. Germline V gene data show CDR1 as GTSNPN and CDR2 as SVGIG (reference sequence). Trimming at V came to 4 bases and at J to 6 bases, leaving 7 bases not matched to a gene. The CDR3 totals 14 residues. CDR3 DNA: TGTGCCTGGAAGGGACTAGTATCCTCCGGGGAGCTGTTTTTT. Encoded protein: CAWKGLVSSGELFF.

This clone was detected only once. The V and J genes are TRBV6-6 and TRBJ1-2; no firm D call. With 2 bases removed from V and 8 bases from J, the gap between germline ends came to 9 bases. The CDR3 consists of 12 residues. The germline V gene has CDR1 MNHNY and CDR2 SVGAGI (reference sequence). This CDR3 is CASSYARRGYTF. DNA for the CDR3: TGTGCCAGCAGTTACGCCAGGCGAGGCTACACCTTC.

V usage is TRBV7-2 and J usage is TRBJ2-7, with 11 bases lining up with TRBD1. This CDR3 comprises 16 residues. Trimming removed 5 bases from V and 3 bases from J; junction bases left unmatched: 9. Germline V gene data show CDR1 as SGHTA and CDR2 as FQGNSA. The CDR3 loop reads CASSRRTGGAHYEQYF. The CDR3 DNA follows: TGTGCCAGCAGCCGCCGGACAGGGGGCGCGCACTACGAGCAGTACTTC.

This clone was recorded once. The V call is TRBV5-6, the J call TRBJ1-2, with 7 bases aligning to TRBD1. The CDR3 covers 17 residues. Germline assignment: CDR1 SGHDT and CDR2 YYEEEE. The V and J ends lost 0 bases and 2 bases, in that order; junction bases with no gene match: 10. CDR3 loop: CASSLEGGRRSNYGYTF. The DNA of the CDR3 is TGTGCCAGCAGCTTGGAAGGGGGCAGGCGGTCAAACTATGGCTACACCTTC.

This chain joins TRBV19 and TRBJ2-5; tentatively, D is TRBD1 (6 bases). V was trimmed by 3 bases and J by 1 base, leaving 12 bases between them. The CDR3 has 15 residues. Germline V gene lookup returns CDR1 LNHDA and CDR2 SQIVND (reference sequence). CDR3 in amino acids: CASSIGAGVQETQYF. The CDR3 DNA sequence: TGTGCCAGTAGTATCGGGGCAGGGGTCCAAGAGACCCAGTACTTC.

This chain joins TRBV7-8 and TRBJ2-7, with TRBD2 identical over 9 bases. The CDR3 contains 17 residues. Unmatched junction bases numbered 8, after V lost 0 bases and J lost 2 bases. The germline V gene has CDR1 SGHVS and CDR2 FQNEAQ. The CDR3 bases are TGTGCCAGCAGCTTAGCCCTGTTAGCGGGAGACCCCTACGAGCAGTACTTC. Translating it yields CASSLALLAGDPYEQYF.